This T cell receptor (beta chain) originates from a study of blood T cell repertoires in COVID-19 (dated by TCRdb to the early 2020s). For the study in its entirety: Samples from collaborators originated in the United States, Italy and Spain and spanned both the acute and convalescent phases of COVID-19. The material from the prospective study consisted of cDNA or gDNA derived from T cells, B-cell-depleted T cells, or PBMCs. Samples were obtained from the ongoing ImmuneRACE study (first 160 participants) and from 1,200 or so subjects provided by 6 global collaborators. Sample metadata almost always included a de-identified subject ID, COVID-19 status, age in years and sex. HLA class I and class II types, where available, came from metadata supplied by the sample provider rather than from assay-based typing. The repertoires were made available in a free public database intended to serve as a resource for research on the immune response to SARS-CoV-2. Subjects who had been exposed to COVID-19, were actively infected with it, or had recovered from it provided the deeply sampled blood TCRbeta repertoires that made up the dataset.

The full study reports these points: How much clinical and demographic metadata was included differed by source and by participant, and the metadata was provided uncurated.

TCRbeta CDR3 regions were amplified from genomic DNA by means of the immunoSEQ Assay, a bias-controlled multiplex PCR. The original pipeline was this. Nucleated cell counts per sample were estimated from amplification of reference gene primers within the assay. To quantify the absolute abundance of each unique TCRbeta CDR3 rearrangement, sequence reads were collapsed and filtered. For each sample, productive Simpson clonality was calculated as the square root of Simpson's diversity index across productive rearrangements. TCRdb took this table from immuneACCESS and kept in-frame rearrangements with V and J called. Such tables lack part of the clones; where checked against another copy, unresolved V genes explain under half of the gap, and the rest is unexplained. That table gives V, J and clone size, and the DNA gave D and trimming. The sample table contains under 200,000 clones; only one count was recorded for about four fifths of them. The ten largest clones add up to roughly 3.5% of the sample.

The sample holds one count of this clone. What antigen it recognizes has not been identified. Per-base qualities were not stored, and no clone one base away is much larger. Enrolling through a virtual design, the prospective study's participants ranged in age from roughly 18 to 89 years and lived across roughly 24 United States geographic areas. In the prospective study, cohorts were assigned on the basis of participant-reported clinical history obtained from a screening survey and a study questionnaire. For ImmuneRACE Cohort 3, a participant was defined as recovered based on two consecutive negative NP/OP PCR tests, clearance by a healthcare professional, or resolution of symptoms. Mobile phlebotomists in the prospective study collected whole blood, serum and a nasopharyngeal or oropharyngeal swab from every participant. Additional blood draws and questionnaires over an approximately 2-month period could optionally be provided by prospective study participants. Before DNA extraction, prospective study blood samples were shipped either frozen or at room temperature.

Sequenced sample: PBMCs or T cells enriched from blood (not recorded which). The source is a woman aged 55-69 years who had recovered from COVID-19.

The CDR3 is CASSLAGVETQYF. Here is the DNA: TGTGCCAGCAGCTTAGCAGGGGTGGAGACCCAGTACTTC. The chain is made from TRBV7-3 and TRBJ2-5; perhaps TRBD1 is the D gene, with 6 bases matching. The CDR3, from cysteine to phenylalanine, totals 13 residues. Only the CDR3 region is kept as DNA, spanning 39 bases read in frame from base 1. The V and J ends are trimmed by 2 bases and 5 bases, leaving 9 bases between them. Based on the germline V gene, the CDR1 and CDR2 sequences are SGHTA and FQGTGA. The CDR3, completed at both ends by the reference TRBV7-3 and TRBJ2-5 genes, gives the full variable domain GAGVSQTPSNKVTEKGKYVELRCDPISGHTALYWYRQSLGQGPEFLIYFQGTGAADDSGLPNDRFFAVRPEGSVSTLKIQRTERGDSAVYLCASSLAGVETQYFGPGTRLLVL.